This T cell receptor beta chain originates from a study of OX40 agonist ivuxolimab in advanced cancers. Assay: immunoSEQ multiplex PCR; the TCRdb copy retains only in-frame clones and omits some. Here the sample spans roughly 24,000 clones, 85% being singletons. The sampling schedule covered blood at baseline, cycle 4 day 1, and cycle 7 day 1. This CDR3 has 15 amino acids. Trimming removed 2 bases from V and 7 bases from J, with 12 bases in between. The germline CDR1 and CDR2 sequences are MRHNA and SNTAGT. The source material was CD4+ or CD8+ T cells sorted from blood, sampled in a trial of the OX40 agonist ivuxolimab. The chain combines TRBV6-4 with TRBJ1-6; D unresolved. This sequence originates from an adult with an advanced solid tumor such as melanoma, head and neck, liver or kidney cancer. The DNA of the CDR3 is TGTGCCAGCAGTGACACCAGTAAGACCAATTCACCCCTCCACTTT. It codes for CASSDTSKTNSPLHF.